This T cell receptor beta chain was identified in a study of blood T cell repertoires in COVID-19. Study in general: Sources were T cells, B-cell-depleted T cells, or PBMCs; the material itself was cDNA or gDNA.

Allocation to cohorts depended on clinical history reported by the participants. Two negative PCRs, clearance, or symptom resolution had been documented for recovered Cohort 3 donors. Some clones are missing from TCRdb's copy, which holds only in-frame ones; the method was immunoSEQ multiplex PCR. Among some 310,000 clones listed, approximately 89% were seen once. This clone has just one count. The clonotype originates from a woman under 40 who had recovered from COVID-19. Sequenced: PBMCs or T cells enriched from blood (not recorded which).

The CDR3 here is CASRGQGASYEQYF. As DNA, the CDR3 is TGTGCCAGCAGAGGACAGGGGGCCTCCTACGAGCAGTACTTC. The J gene is TRBJ2-7, the V gene TRBV28; 11 positions match TRBD1. The V gene's germline CDR1 is MDHEN and CDR2 SYDVKM. The junction had 1 base not matched to a gene; V was cut back by 6 bases and J by 0 bases. CDR3 length: 14 residues. Complete variable domain (other parts from reference TRBV28 and TRBJ2-7): DVKVTQSSRYLVKRTGEKVFLECVQDMDHENMFWYRQDPGLGLRLIYFSYDVKMKEKGDIPEGYSVSREKKERFSLILESASTNQTSMYLCASRGQGASYEQYFGPGTRLTVT.